A single sample is the source of the 9 T cell receptor beta chains below, sequenced in a study of cytotoxic CD8 clonotypes in ibrutinib-treated CLL. Sequencing used immunoSEQ multiplex PCR; TCRdb keeps in-frame clones, though not all of them. The sample holds about 310,000 clones; around four fifths are singletons and the top ten take over 5%. Material: PBMCs, obtained before ibrutinib treatment. The receptors stem from a human donor with chronic lymphocytic leukemia.

V usage is TRBV5-4 and J usage is TRBJ2-1; D is perhaps TRBD2 (6 bases). This CDR3 contains 13 residues. Germline-derived CDR1 and CDR2 are SGHNT and YYREEE (reference sequence). The germline V and J ends were trimmed by 4 bases and 5 bases, with 10 bases remaining between them. This CDR3 reads CASSPGLNNEQFF. Written as DNA, the CDR3 is TGTGCCAGCAGCCCGGGACTGAACAATGAGCAGTTCTTC.

This chain connects TRBV7-2 to TRBJ1-1; D is undetermined. CDR1 SGHTA and CDR2 FQGNSA come from the germline V gene. V was trimmed by 1 base and J by 3 bases, leaving 3 bases between them. This CDR3 is 12 amino acids long. The CDR3 DNA is TGTGCCAGCAGCTTAGTGTACACTGAAGCTTTCTTT. Protein: CASSLVYTEAFF.

The chain is built from TRBV13 and TRBJ2-1; tentatively, D is TRBD1 or TRBD2 (5 bases each). CDR3 length: 16 residues. The germline V gene has CDR1 PRHDT and CDR2 FYEKMQ (reference sequence). V lost 1 base and J lost 6, with 16 bases in between. CDR3 DNA sequence: TGTGCCAGCAGCTTAGAGGGACCGACCAGCGGCAATGAGCAGTTCTTC. It encodes CASSLEGPTSGNEQFF.

The rearrangement uses TRBV11-2 and TRBJ2-5; D is unclear. CDR3 size: 13 residues. Germline CDR1 SGHAT, CDR2 FQNNGV. The germline V and J ends were trimmed by 0 bases and 2 bases, with 4 bases remaining between them. The CDR3 nucleotides read TGTGCCAGCAGCTTAGACAGGCAAGAGACCCAGTACTTC. Its protein product is CASSLDRQETQYF. Filled out from reference TRBV11-2 and TRBJ2-5, the complete variable domain reads EAGVAQSPRYKIIEKRQSVAFWCNPISGHATLYWYQQILGQGPKLLIQFQNNGVVDDSQLPKDRFSAERLKGVDSTLKIQPAKLEDSAVYLCASSLDRQETQYFGPGTRLLVL.

The chain couples TRBV6-5 to TRBJ1-1; D remains unclear. The V end was cut by 0 bases, the J end by 0 bases, with 11 bases between. This CDR3 comprises 16 residues. Germline V gene data show CDR1 as MNHEY and CDR2 as SVGAGI. CDR3 protein: CASSYSHNLMNTEAFF. CDR3 DNA: TGTGCCAGCAGTTACTCGCACAACTTGATGAACACTGAAGCTTTCTTT.

This sequence joins TRBV15 and TRBJ1-5; TRBD1 is a possible D gene (5 bases). Trimming took 9 bases from V and 7 from J, leaving 10 bases between them. CDR1 and CDR2 (germline): LNHNV, YYDKDF (reference sequence). The CDR3 contains 11 residues. The CDR3 loop reads CATGDGQPQHF. In nucleotides, the CDR3 is TGTGCCACGGGGGATGGGCAGCCCCAGCATTTT. The full variable domain, with the rest looked up from reference TRBV15 and TRBJ1-5, is DAMVIQNPRYQVTQFGKPVTLSCSQTLNHNVMYWYQQKSSQAPKLLFHYYDKDFNNEADTPDNFQSRRPNTSFCFLDIRSPGLGDTAMYLCATGDGQPQHFGDGTRLSIL.

This clone showed up just a few times. This chain connects TRBV2 to TRBJ2-6, with 7 bases aligning to TRBD1. V trimming: 6 bases; J trimming: 2 bases; junction bases outside the gene matches: 1. Germline V gene data show CDR1 as SNHLY and CDR2 as FYNNEI. CDR3 length: 14 amino acids. The CDR3 nucleotides are TGTGCCAGCAGGGGGACAGCTGGGGCCAACGTCCTGACTTTC. Translated: CASRGTAGANVLTF. The full variable domain, rest sourced from reference TRBV2 and TRBJ2-6, is EPEVTQTPSHQVTQMGQEVILRCVPISNHLYFYWYRQILGQKVEFLVSFYNNEISEKSEIFDDQFSVERPDGSNFTLKIRSTKLEDSAMYFCASRGTAGANVLTFGAGSRLTVL.

This clone has more than one count but fewer than ten. The chain employs TRBV4-3 and TRBJ2-6; no definite D call. This CDR3 contains 16 residues. Germline CDR1 is LGHNA and CDR2 is YSLEER. Between the trimmed V and J ends, which lost 8 bases and 0 bases, there was a span of 14 bases. CDR3 loop: CASGPSWGSGANVLTF. The CDR3 DNA follows: TGCGCCAGCGGACCTTCATGGGGCTCTGGGGCCAACGTCCTGACTTTC.

V usage is TRBV7-9 and J usage is TRBJ2-5, with TRBD2 identical over 9 bases. CDR3 size: 14 residues. V was clipped by 5 bases and J by 5 bases; unmatched bases: 6. The V gene's germline CDR1 is SEHNR and CDR2 FQNEAQ (reference sequence). The DNA of the CDR3 is TGTGCCAGCAGCCTGAGACTAGCGGTTGAGACCCAGTACTTC. Translation gives CASSLRLAVETQYF.